This T cell receptor beta chain stems from a study of human T cells and chemical hapten exposure. Findings and limits, study-wide: Sensitization with DPC brought no change to TCRs above 1 in 1000 in frequency.

The CDR3 runs to 15 residues. With 2 bases removed from V and 8 bases from J, the gap between germline ends came to 16 bases. Germline V gives CDR1 MNHEY, CDR2 SVGAGI. The library labeled individual cDNA molecules by adding unique molecular identifiers to them. TCRdb reprocessed the RACE reads with MiXCR, giving one entry per CDR3 protein. The sample contains about 120,000 distinct CDR3 sequences, approximately 15% of which appear only once. Time point defined: pre-sensitization, week 0. Treatment defined: therapeutic diphenylcyclopropenone sensitization with weekly scalp DPC. With regard to this clonotype: Its specificity is not known.

This chain uses TRBV6-5 with TRBJ2-1; D perhaps matches TRBD1 (7 bases). Sequenced here: whole blood, sampled in connection with sensitization to the hapten diphenylcyclopropenone (DPC). The TCR was taken from a woman aged 18-29 years with alopecia areata. Some clones in this sample may be carry-over from other donors' samples. Here the CDR3 reads CASSYRRGPRDEQFF. For the CDR3, the DNA is TGTGCCAGCAGTTACCGGAGGGGGCCCCGGGATGAGCAGTTCTTC.